This T cell receptor beta chain was identified in a study of blood T cell repertoires in COVID-19. Looking at the study overall: Samples came from the United States, Italy and Spain, spanning acute and convalescent COVID-19.

Data came from immunoSEQ multiplex PCR; TCRdb stores just in-frame clones and leaves some out. The sample carries roughly 41,000 clones, 85% to 90% recorded once. The CDR3 loop spans 14 amino acids. Looked up from germline, CDR1 is SGHTA and CDR2 is FQGNSA. Trimming removed 0 bases at V and 10 bases at J, with 13 bases between. This receptor was identified in a woman between 50 and 59 years old who had recovered from COVID-19. The sequenced material came from PBMCs or T cells enriched from blood (not recorded which). V usage is TRBV7-2 and J usage is TRBJ2-1, with D possibly matching TRBD1 (5 bases). This chain's CDR3 is CASSLADRFGEQFF. The CDR3 nucleotides read TGTGCCAGCAGCTTAGCAGACAGATTCGGGGAGCAGTTCTTC.